This T cell receptor beta chain was retrieved from a study of T cell responses to AZD1222 COVID-19 vaccine. This clone was counted between two and nine times. What it binds is not known. Study-wide findings and caveats: Clonal diversity may have been underestimated, and the donors were mostly white British, with more females than males. With two AZD1222 doses given, Spike-specific TCR breadth and depth both rose. Only after the peak T cell response were repertoires sampled. Only 5 or 6 individuals given AZD1222 were seropositive at baseline.

The table came from immunoSEQ multiplex PCR; TCRdb's copy has only in-frame clones and leaves some out. The sample contains under 130,000 clones, 88% of which appear only once. Germline CDR1 SGHTA, CDR2 FQGNSA. CDR3 length: 15 amino acids. V lost 4 bases and J 1 base, leaving 12 bases between the germline ends. The TCR was taken from an adult in good health. The sequences come from peripheral blood, collected on day 0 of AZD1222 vaccination. The chain employs TRBV7-2 and TRBJ2-3; D possibly corresponds to TRBD2 (5 bases). CDR3 DNA: TGTGCCAGCAGCTGGGCCACCGGGGGCACAGATACGCAGTATTTT. Translation gives CASSWATGGTDTQYF.